The rows below give T cell receptor beta chains drawn from one sample of a study of sequential checkpoint blockade in melanoma. The repertoire was sequenced with immunoSEQ multiplex PCR; TCRdb's copy has only in-frame clones and lacks some. The sample yields about 3,600 clones, about 64% seen once. Sequencing used CD8+ T cells sorted from blood (inferred from file names), obtained from a patient given nivolumab and ipilimumab in sequence. These receptors were obtained from a human donor with melanoma. Both conserved end residues are part of each CDR3. D genes are given only for firm matches. Rows give clone size only sometimes, using once, few, many, or a class for an expanded clone.

j_gene,v_gene,d_gene,abundance,CDR3nt,CDR3aa
TRBJ2-7,TRBV7-9,TRBD1,NA,TGTGCCAGCAGCCCGAGGGACAGGGGCTCCTACGAGCAGTACTTC,CASSPRDRGSYEQYF
TRBJ2-7,TRBV27,TRBD1,few,TGTGCCAGCAGTTCGGTCCCGGGACAGGGGATCCACGAGCAGTACTTC,CASSSVPGQGIHEQYF
TRBJ2-7,TRBV2,NA,NA,TGTGCCAGCGGAGTAGTTGGATTTGCCTACGAGCAGTACTTC,CASGVVGFAYEQYF
TRBJ2-6,TRBV1,NA,NA,TGCACCAGCAGCGTCCCATGTTTGTCACAAAGTCGGGCCAACGTCCTGACTTTC,CTSSVPCLSQSRANVLTF
TRBJ1-1,TRBV19,NA,NA,TGTGCCAGTAGTATGGAGTCCACTGAAGCTTTCTTT,CASSMESTEAFF
TRBJ1-1,TRBV6-5,TRBD1,NA,TGTGCCAGCAGTTACACGACAGGGGCGCCCACTGAAGCTTTCTTT,CASSYTTGAPTEAFF
TRBJ2-7,TRBV7-9,NA,once,TGTGCCAGCAGCTTGGACAGCTCCTACGAGCAGTACTTC,CASSLDSSYEQYF
TRBJ1-1,TRBV4-2,NA,few,TGTGCCAGCAGCCTGGGACACAACACTGAAGCTTTCTTT,CASSLGHNTEAFF
TRBJ1-1,TRBV5-8,TRBD1,NA,TGTGCCAGCAGCTTGCTCCCAGGGGGGCATCCGAACACTGAAGCTTTCTTT,CASSLLPGGHPNTEAFF
TRBJ1-6,TRBV9,NA,NA,TGTGCCAGCAGCGTAGAAGGGGGCTATAATTCACCCCTCCACTTT,CASSVEGGYNSPLHF
TRBJ1-1,TRBV7-8,TRBD1,NA,TGTGCCAGCAGCAGCCCCAGGGGGGAAGGCACTGAAGCTTTCTTT,CASSSPRGEGTEAFF
TRBJ2-7,TRBV5-1,NA,once,TGCGCCAGCAGCTTGGCGGGGATCGAGCAGTACTTC,CASSLAGIEQYF
TRBJ2-7,TRBV11-2,NA,NA,TGTGCCAGCAACTATCCAGGACAAGACTACGAGCAGTACTTC,CASNYPGQDYEQYF
TRBJ1-4,TRBV9,NA,NA,TGTGCCAGCAGCGTAGGAGAAGCAACTAATGAAAAACTGTTTTTT,CASSVGEATNEKLFF
TRBJ2-7,TRBV19,NA,NA,TGTGCCAGTAGTATCCCCCCTTTCGAGCAGTACTTC,CASSIPPFEQYF
TRBJ2-7,TRBV2,TRBD1,few,TGTGCCAGCTCCCCCCTCGGGACAGGGCTGAAAGAGCAGTACTTC,CASSPLGTGLKEQYF
TRBJ1-1,TRBV11-1,NA,NA,TGTGCCAGCAGCACAGGGCTGAACACTGAAGCTTTCTTT,CASSTGLNTEAFF
TRBJ1-5,TRBV9,TRBD1,NA,TGTGCCAGCAGCCTAGGGGACAGTCAAGGGCAGCCCCAGCATTTT,CASSLGDSQGQPQHF